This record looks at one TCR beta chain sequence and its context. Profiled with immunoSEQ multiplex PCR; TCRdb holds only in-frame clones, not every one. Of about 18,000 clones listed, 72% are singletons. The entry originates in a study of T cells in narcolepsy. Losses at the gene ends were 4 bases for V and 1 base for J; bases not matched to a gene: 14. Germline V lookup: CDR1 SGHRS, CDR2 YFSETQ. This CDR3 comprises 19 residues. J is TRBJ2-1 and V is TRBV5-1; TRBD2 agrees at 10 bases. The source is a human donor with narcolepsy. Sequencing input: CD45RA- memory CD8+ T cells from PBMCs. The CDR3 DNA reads TGCGCCAGCAGCCCCCAGAGGAGCGGGAGGGTGTTTTCCTACAATGAGCAGTTCTTC. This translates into CASSPQRSGRVFSYNEQFF.